These T cell receptor beta chains were read from a single sample in a study of T cells after yellow fever vaccination. TCRdb processed the 5' RACE reads anew with MiXCR; each CDR3 protein has one entry. Of more than 10,000 distinct CDR3 sequences in the sample, roughly 4.6% were seen once. Here the sequenced sample was PBMCs, either bulk or a sorted T-cell subset (CD4+, CD8+, memory, or dextramer-sorted; not recorded which), taken 45 days after the yellow fever booster vaccination. All receptors derive from a man aged 25-45 years who received the YFV17D yellow fever vaccine. Each CDR3 is given with its conserved first and last residue. A D gene is named only where the DNA matches it firmly. Clone sizes are given selectively: once, few, many, or a class where the clone is expanded.

cdr3_aa cdr3_nt clone_size j_call v_call d_call
CASSAILFYEQYF TGTGCCAGTAGTGCTATTCTGTTCTACGAGCAGTACTTC many TRBJ2-7 TRBV19 .
CASSLLGDKNTEAFF TGTGCCAGCAGCTTGTTGGGGGATAAGAACACTGAAGCTTTCTTT many TRBJ1-1 TRBV5-5 .
CASIAGTSGNTGELFF TGCGCCAGCATCGCCGGGACTAGCGGGAACACCGGGGAGCTGTTTTTT many TRBJ2-2 TRBV5-1 TRBD2
CSVEAINEAFF TGCAGCGTTGAAGCTATTAATGAAGCTTTCTTT many TRBJ1-1 TRBV29-1 .
CAISDGGIISYEQYF TGTGCCATCAGTGACGGGGGGATCATCTCCTACGAGCAGTACTTC many TRBJ2-7 TRBV10-3 TRBD2
CASSLGSGNAGRF TGTGCCAGCAGCTTAGGTAGCGGGAACGCTGGTCGGTTT many TRBJ2-3 TRBV7-2 TRBD2
CASSLTGVANEQFF TGTGCCAGCAGCTTGACGGGGGTAGCCAATGAGCAGTTCTTC few TRBJ2-1 TRBV11-2 .
CASSIEGTGIASNQPQHF TGTGCCAGTAGTATAGAGGGGACAGGGATCGCGAGCAATCAGCCCCAGCATTTT many TRBJ1-5 TRBV19 TRBD1
CASRLGTVEAFF TGTGCCAGCAGGCTTGGGACAGTTGAAGCTTTCTTT many TRBJ1-1 TRBV12-3/TRBV12-4 TRBD1
CASSMGQGSTNEKLFF TGCGCCAGCAGCATGGGACAGGGGTCGACTAATGAAAAACTGTTTTTT many TRBJ1-4 TRBV5-1 TRBD1
CASSDLLAGEYNEQFF TGTGCCAGCAGTGATCTTCTAGCGGGGGAATACAATGAGCAGTTCTTC many TRBJ2-1 TRBV2 TRBD2
CASSGGGQANYGYTF TGTGCCAGCAGCGGAGGGGGACAGGCGAACTATGGCTACACCTTC many TRBJ1-2 TRBV5-4 TRBD1
CASSPPGTNEKLFF TGTGCCAGCAGCCCACCGGGGACTAATGAAAAACTGTTTTTT many TRBJ1-4 TRBV7-2 .
CASSFPGTTRNEQFF TGTGCCAGCAGCTTTCCCGGGACAACGCGCAATGAGCAGTTCTTC many TRBJ2-1 TRBV7-2 .
CAIRSGTYEQYF TGTGCCATCAGAAGCGGGACCTACGAGCAGTACTTC many TRBJ2-7 TRBV10-3 TRBD2
CASSQDHSLVGVEFF TGCGCCAGCAGCCAAGATCATAGCTTGGTGGGAGTGGAGTTCTTC many TRBJ2-1 TRBV4-3 .
CASSKRDRAHEQYF TGTGCCAGCAGCAAACGGGACAGGGCGCACGAGCAGTACTTC many TRBJ2-7 TRBV9 TRBD1
CASSVSPRGRRTYNEQFF TGTGCCAGCAGCGTAAGTCCCCGGGGACGGAGAACCTACAATGAGCAGTTCTTC many TRBJ2-1 TRBV11-1 .
CSASNSGYTEAFF TGCAGTGCTAGTAACAGTGGGTACACTGAAGCTTTCTTT many TRBJ1-1 TRBV20-1 .
CASSFSSGIYNEQFF TGTGCCAGCAGTTTCTCTAGCGGGATCTACAATGAGCAGTTCTTC many TRBJ2-1 TRBV12-3/TRBV12-4 TRBD2
CASRPGTSGRSSYNEQFF TGTGCCAGCAGACCCGGGACTAGCGGGAGAAGCTCCTACAATGAGCAGTTCTTC . TRBJ2-1 TRBV2 TRBD2
CASRTTADIQYF TGTGCCAGCAGAACCACAGCGGACATTCAGTACTTC many TRBJ2-4 TRBV11-2 .
CASSFSASGRATNEQFF TGCGCCAGCAGCTTTTCGGCTAGCGGGAGGGCTACAAATGAGCAGTTCTTC many TRBJ2-1 TRBV5-1 TRBD2
CASSLSTSSPHEQFF TGTGCCAGCAGCTTATCCACTAGCAGCCCCCATGAGCAGTTCTTC many TRBJ2-1 TRBV7-9 .
CASSLVVGPTDTQYF TGCGCCAGCAGCTTGGTCGTGGGGCCCACAGATACGCAGTATTTT many TRBJ2-3 TRBV5-1 .
CASSGTGSDEQYF TGTGCCAGCTCCGGGACAGGGTCCGACGAGCAGTACTTC many TRBJ2-7 TRBV2 TRBD1
CSAIAGGPNEQYF TGCAGTGCTATAGCGGGAGGGCCCAACGAGCAGTACTTC many TRBJ2-7 TRBV20-1 TRBD2
CASSRGYNEQFF TGTGCCAGTAGTCGGGGGTACAATGAGCAGTTCTTC many TRBJ2-1 TRBV19 .
CASSYYLDRGFSYGYTF TGTGCCAGCAGTTACTACCTCGACAGGGGGTTTAGCTATGGCTACACCTTC many TRBJ1-2 TRBV6-5 TRBD1
CASSARPGLAGLYGDTQYF TGTGCCAGCAGCGCCCGTCCGGGACTAGCGGGACTATACGGAGATACGCAGTATTTT many TRBJ2-3 TRBV14 TRBD2
CASSPVQNTGELFF TGTGCCAGCTCACCAGTACAGAACACCGGGGAGCTGTTTTTT many TRBJ2-2 TRBV18 .
CASSYRQGNNQPQHF TGTGCCAGCAGTTACCGACAGGGCAATAATCAGCCCCAGCATTTT many TRBJ1-5 TRBV6-5 TRBD1
CATVSRRQETQYF TGTGCCACCGTCTCGCGCCGACAAGAGACCCAGTACTTC many TRBJ2-5 TRBV2 .
CASSLPGEAFF TGTGCCAGCAGCTTGCCGGGTGAAGCTTTCTTT large TRBJ1-1 TRBV5-5 .
CASSLGDRGPGANVLTF TGTGCCAGCAGCTTAGGAGACAGGGGGCCTGGGGCCAACGTCCTGACTTTC . TRBJ2-6 TRBV13 TRBD1
CASSPGTGNYEQYF TGTGCCAGCTCTCCTGGTACAGGGAACTACGAGCAGTACTTC many TRBJ2-7 TRBV18 .
CASSLLGTTYEQYF TGTGCCAGCAGTTTATTGGGCACCACCTACGAGCAGTACTTC many TRBJ2-7 TRBV12-3/TRBV12-4 .
CASNTERRGDNEQFF TGTGCCAGCAATACAGAACGCAGGGGCGACAATGAGCAGTTCTTC few TRBJ2-1 TRBV5-4 .
CASSPADSGTGYGYTF TGTGCCAGCAGTCCGGCAGATTCTGGGACAGGCTATGGCTACACCTTC many TRBJ1-2 TRBV5-5 TRBD1
CASSTLGGNTEAFF TGTGCCAGTAGTACCTTGGGGGGAAACACTGAAGCTTTCTTT many TRBJ1-1 TRBV19 .
CASSPEGMETQYF TGCGCCAGCAGCCCGGAGGGAATGGAGACCCAGTACTTC many TRBJ2-5 TRBV5-1 .
CASSADGTGGPNEQFF TGTGCCAGCAGCGCAGACGGGACTGGGGGCCCTAATGAGCAGTTCTTC many TRBJ2-1 TRBV7-2 .
CASSGPTVNYGYTF TGTGCCAGCAGTGGACCGACTGTAAACTATGGCTACACCTTC many TRBJ1-2 TRBV6-1 .
CSVAGTDGSDYEQYF TGCAGCGTTGCTGGGACAGACGGTAGTGACTACGAGCAGTACTTC many TRBJ2-7 TRBV29-1 TRBD1
CASSLGTSATYEQYF TGCGCCAGCAGCTTGGGGACTAGCGCAACCTACGAGCAGTACTTC many TRBJ2-7 TRBV5-1 TRBD2
CSAREQFTGELFF TGCAGTGCTAGAGAACAGTTTACCGGGGAGCTGTTTTTT many TRBJ2-2 TRBV20-1 .
CASTYYGGVTGELFF TGTGCCAGCACCTACTACGGGGGGGTAACCGGGGAGCTGTTTTTT many TRBJ2-2 TRBV28 TRBD2
CSAGKDRLAGHTQYF TGCAGTGCTGGCAAAGATAGACTAGCTGGGCATACGCAGTATTTT many TRBJ2-3 TRBV20-1 TRBD2
CASSPGPLCWQYF TGTGCCAGCAGCCCTGGGCCACTCTGCTGGCAGTACTTC . TRBJ2-7 TRBV28 .
CASSWQGQMNTEAFF TGCGCCAGCAGCTGGCAGGGACAGATGAACACTGAAGCTTTCTTT few TRBJ1-1 TRBV5-1 TRBD1
CASSYGTSSNEQFF TGCGCCAGCAGTTATGGGACTAGCAGTAATGAGCAGTTCTTC many TRBJ2-1 TRBV10-1 TRBD2
CASSLRGTSGTMKFF TGCGCCAGCAGCTTAAGGGGGACTAGCGGGACAATGAAGTTCTTC many TRBJ2-1 TRBV5-1 TRBD2
CASRLAGLYNEQFF TGTGCAAGTCGCTTAGCCGGACTTTACAATGAGCAGTTCTTC few TRBJ2-1 TRBV12-2 .
CASSGNNEQFF TGCGCCAGCAGCGGAAACAATGAGCAGTTCTTC large TRBJ2-1 TRBV5-1 .
CASSQRQGSNYGYTF TGCGCCAGCAGCCAAAGACAGGGTTCTAACTATGGCTACACCTTC many TRBJ1-2 TRBV5-1 TRBD1